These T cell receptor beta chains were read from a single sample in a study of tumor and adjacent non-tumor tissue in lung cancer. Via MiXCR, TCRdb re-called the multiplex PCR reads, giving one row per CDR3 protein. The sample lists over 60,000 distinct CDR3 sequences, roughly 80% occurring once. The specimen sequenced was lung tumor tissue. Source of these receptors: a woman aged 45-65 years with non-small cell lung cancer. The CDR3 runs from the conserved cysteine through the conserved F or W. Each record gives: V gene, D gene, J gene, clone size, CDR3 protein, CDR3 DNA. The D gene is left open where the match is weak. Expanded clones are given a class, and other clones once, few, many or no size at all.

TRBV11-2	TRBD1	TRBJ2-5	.	CTSSLTGETLCF	TGTACCAGCAGCCTTACAGGGGAGACCCTGTGCTTC
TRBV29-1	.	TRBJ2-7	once	CSVDTHSKGEQYF	TGCAGCGTTGATACCCATTCGAAGGGCGAGCAGTACTTC
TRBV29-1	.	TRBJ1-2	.	CSVGLDNAYTF	TGCAGCGTTGGACTTGACAATGCCTACACCTTC
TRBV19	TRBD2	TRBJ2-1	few	CATTAGLAGYNEQFF	TGTGCCACCACAGCCGGACTAGCGGGATACAATGAGCAGTTCTTC
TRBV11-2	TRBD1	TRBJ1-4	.	CASSPRQGVDEKLLF	TGTGCCAGCAGCCCACGACAGGGGGTGGATGAAAAACTACTTTTT
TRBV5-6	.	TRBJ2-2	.	CGSSLGRSTGELFF	TGTGGCAGCAGTTTGGGACGGAGCACCGGGGAGCTTTTTTTT
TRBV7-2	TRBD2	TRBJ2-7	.	CASSLTSGRYEQYF	TGTGCCAGTAGCTTGACTAGCGGGAGGTACGAGCAGTACTTC
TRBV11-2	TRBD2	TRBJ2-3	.	CASSRGGYMQYF	TGTGCTAGCAGCCGCGGGGGATATATGCAGTATTTT
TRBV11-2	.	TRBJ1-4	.	CASSLSVTGKLSF	TGTGCCAGCAGCTTATCGGTCACGGGAAAACTATCATTT
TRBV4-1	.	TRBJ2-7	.	CDSSHPLRGDGQYF	TGCGACAGCAGCCATCCCTTGCGAGGGGACGGGCAGTACTTC